What follows are 32 T cell receptor beta chains derived from one specimen sequenced in a study of shared clonotypes between healthy human individuals (dated by TCRdb to the early 2020s). The library relied on the immunoSEQ multiplex PCR assay. Entries here come from immuneACCESS through TCRdb and include only in-frame sequences with V and J called. Some clones fail to appear in such tables; in the studies checked, an unresolved V gene covers under half of the shortfall, and the cause of the remainder is unknown. The sample table shows over 150,000 clones, and about 68% are seen once. The ten largest account for less than 11% of the sample. Sequenced sample: memory CD4+ T cells sorted from blood. The sample's cell subset or site label, in plain terms: CD45RA-negative fraction. The origin of the receptors is a man aged 30-40 years in good health.

The chain carries TRBV7-2 and TRBJ1-1; D is unresolved. Germline assignment: CDR1 SGHTA and CDR2 FQGNSA. Deletions cut 5 bases from V and 5 bases from J, with 6 bases between. The CDR3 length is 11 residues. This CDR3 is CASSPRTEAFF. Written as DNA, the CDR3 is TGTGCCAGCAGCCCCCGTACTGAAGCTTTCTTT.

This clone was seen more than once but under ten times. J is TRBJ1-1 and V is TRBV7-2; possible D gene TRBD1, 5 bases. Germline V CDR1 and CDR2: SGHTA, FQGNSA. The CDR3 has 15 residues. Trimming left V 1 base short and J 1 base short, with 10 bases between. For the CDR3, the DNA is TGTGCCAGCAGCTTAGAGAACGGGGCGAACACTGAAGCTTTCTTT. This codes for CASSLENGANTEAFF.

The genes are TRBV7-8 and TRBJ2-7; the match to TRBD1 covers 7 bases. Trimming at V came to 8 bases and at J to 2 bases, leaving 12 bases not matched to a gene. In germline, CDR1 is SGHVS, CDR2 FQNEAQ. The CDR3 totals 15 residues. The CDR3 spells CASSRRAGGTYEQYF. In DNA form, the CDR3 reads TGTGCCAGCTCTCGGCGGGCAGGGGGAACCTACGAGCAGTACTTC.

This clone was observed once. The genes are TRBV5-1 and TRBJ2-5, with a tentative D call TRBD2 (5 bases). The CDR3 covers 13 residues. V gave up 4 bases and J gave up 5 bases, with 12 bases separating them. CDR1 is SGHRS and CDR2 is YFSETQ in the germline V gene. This CDR3 reads CASSGSPTETQYF. In nucleotides, the CDR3 is TGCGCCAGCAGCGGGAGTCCCACGGAGACCCAGTACTTC.

V and J are TRBV11-3 and TRBJ1-4; 10 bases match TRBD1. The CDR3 is 19 amino acids. The junction had 19 bases not matched to a gene; V was cut back by 5 bases and J by 7 bases. CDR1 and CDR2 from the germline V gene are SGHNT and YENEEA. CDR3 nucleotides: TGTGCCAGCAGCGTAGTGTTGACAGGGGGCGAGGGTAAGAGTGAAAAACTGTTTTTT. Protein product: CASSVVLTGGEGKSEKLFF.

The rearrangement links TRBV6-6 to TRBJ1-2; TRBD1 matches 7 bases. This CDR3 spans 14 amino acids. Germline assignment: CDR1 MNHNY and CDR2 SVGAGI (reference sequence). Unmatched junction bases numbered 8, after V lost 6 bases and J lost 4 bases. This CDR3 reads CASSPGTELYGYTF. CDR3 nucleotide sequence: TGTGCCAGCAGCCCCGGGACAGAACTCTATGGCTACACCTTC.

This clone was detected a few times. The gene calls are TRBV5-6 and TRBJ2-3; either TRBD1 or TRBD2 may supply D (6 bases each). In germline, CDR1 is SGHDT, CDR2 YYEEEE. The CDR3 contains 16 residues. With 4 bases removed from V and 4 bases from J, the gap between germline ends came to 19 bases. CDR3 sequence (DNA): TGTGCCAGCAGCCCCGGAGGGGGGAGAGGTGCAGATACGCAGTATTTT. Translation: CASSPGGGRGADTQYF.

This clone was seen only a few times. The V and J genes are TRBV21-1 and TRBJ2-3; the D call in the table, TRBD1, was not verified against the DNA. TRBV21-1 is a listed pseudogene. This CDR3 has 17 residues. The CDR3 nucleotides are TGTGCCAGCAGCTCCCTCAGGGGTCGATCTAGCACAGATACGCAGTATTTT. It specifies CASSSLRGRSSTDTQYF.

V is TRBV6-1 and J is TRBJ2-1, with TRBD2 as a possible D gene (5 bases). V lost 7 bases and J lost 12, with 25 bases in between. The CDR3 length is 15 residues. CDR1 and CDR2 (germline): MNHNS, SASEGT. The CDR3 protein is CASTRQGAAGNPQFF. CDR3 DNA sequence: TGTGCCAGCACCCGACAAGGCGCGGCGGGCAATCCGCAGTTCTTC.

This clone appeared a single time. V usage is TRBV7-9 and J usage is TRBJ2-3; D not certain. CDR3 length equals 15 residues. Per the germline V gene, CDR1 is SEHNR and CDR2 is FQNEAQ (reference sequence). V was clipped by 1 base and J by 2 bases, with 10 bases between them. The CDR3, as DNA: TGTGCCAGCAGCTTAGAGGGCAGGCTCACAGATACGCAGTATTTT. This codes for CASSLEGRLTDTQYF.

The chain has TRBV29-1 and TRBJ2-7; the D is unclear. Germline V gives CDR1 SQVTM, CDR2 ANQGSEA. V was pared by 4 bases and J by 3 bases, with 19 bases between. The CDR3 consists of 15 residues. CDR3 bases: TGCAGCGTTGCCGCTTGGGTATTGGACCGCTACGAGCAGTACTTC. Protein sequence: CSVAAWVLDRYEQYF.

The rearrangement joins TRBV19 to TRBJ1-1, with a weak D call TRBD1 (5 bases). V was pared by 5 bases and J by 11 bases, with 15 bases between. The CDR3 extends over 12 amino acids. Germline CDR1 reads LNHDA; CDR2 reads SQIVND (reference sequence). CDR3 in DNA: TGTGCCAGTAGTCCAGACAGCCCTGGGGCTTTCTTT. As protein: CASSPDSPGAFF.

The rearrangement uses TRBV29-1 and TRBJ2-2, with D unresolved. The CDR3 runs to 15 residues. Trimming removed 4 bases from V and 9 bases from J, with 21 bases in between. The V gene's germline CDR1 is SQVTM and CDR2 ANQGSEA. The CDR3 nucleotides are TGCAGCGTTGTGGCGGAAGGGTCGCGCATCCGGGAGCTGTTTTTT. Its translation is CSVVAEGSRIRELFF.

Turning to this clone: One end of the junction fails to match germline, which may point to a read error. The V and J genes are TRBV7-2 and TRBJ2-7, with 8 bases matching TRBD2. This CDR3 spans 15 amino acids. The germline gives CDR1 SGHTA, CDR2 FQGNSA. The CDR3 region has the DNA TGTGCCAGCAGCGTAGCTAGCGGGCCATACTACGAGCAGTACTTC. Protein product: CASSVASGPYYEQYF.

The chain employs TRBV25-1 and TRBJ2-1, with 10 bases aligning to TRBD2. The CDR3 has 16 amino acids. Germline V lookup: CDR1 MGHDK, CDR2 SYGVNS. The trim removed 6 bases at V and 7 bases at J, leaving 12 bases unmatched. The CDR3 region is CASSADSSGSSNEQFF. CDR3 DNA: TGTGCCAGCAGCGCTGACTCTAGCGGGAGTTCTAATGAGCAGTTCTTC. The full variable domain, its missing parts supplied by reference TRBV25-1 and TRBJ2-1, is EADIYQTPRYLVIGTGKKITLECSQTMGHDKMYWYQQDPGMELHLIHYSYGVNSTEKGDLSSESTVSRIRTEHFPLTLESARPSHTSQYLCASSADSSGSSNEQFFGPGTRLTVL.

V usage is TRBV7-2 and J usage is TRBJ2-1; maybe TRBD2 (6 bases). V dropped 1 base and J dropped 13 bases, with 14 bases sitting between them. The germline V gene encodes CDR1 SGHTA and CDR2 FQGNSA. The CDR3 is 13 amino acids. CDR3 residues: CASSLGGRLDQFF. In nucleotides, the CDR3 is TGTGCCAGCAGCTTAGGGGGTCGACTAGACCAGTTCTTC.

This sequence joins TRBV28 and TRBJ2-2; 8 nucleotides match TRBD2. The V and J ends lost 2 bases and 3 bases, in that order; junction bases with no gene match: 20. This CDR3 is built from 21 residues. From germline, CDR1 is MDHEN and CDR2 SYDVKM. CDR3 coding DNA: TGTGCCAGCAGTTTAGTGTCCGTACGTACTGGGACTAGGATTTACACCGGGGAGCTGTTTTTT. It is translated as CASSLVSVRTGTRIYTGELFF. Full variable domain (remainder filled in from reference TRBV28 and TRBJ2-2): DVKVTQSSRYLVKRTGEKVFLECVQDMDHENMFWYRQDPGLGLRLIYFSYDVKMKEKGDIPEGYSVSREKKERFSLILESASTNQTSMYLCASSLVSVRTGTRIYTGELFFGEGSRLTVL.

The DNA of the CDR3 is TGTGCCAGCAGTTACTCAGGGGCCCGCACTGAAGCTTTCTTT. It is translated as CASSYSGARTEAFF. The rearrangement uses TRBV6-6 and TRBJ1-1, with D possibly TRBD1 on 5 matching bases. CDR1 and CDR2 from the germline V gene are MNHNY and SVGAGI (reference sequence). The germline V and J ends were trimmed by 0 bases and 4 bases, with 9 bases remaining between them. This CDR3 spans 14 amino acids.

In the case of this clone: The sample carries other DNA sequences with the same CDR3. This chain uses TRBV28 with TRBJ2-2; TRBD1 aligns across 8 bases. The germline gives CDR1 MDHEN, CDR2 SYDVKM. The V gene end was trimmed by 2 bases and the J gene end by 4 bases; junction bases not matched to a gene: 6. The CDR3 has 16 amino acids. CDR3 bases: TGTGCCAGCAGTTTACCAGGACAGGGTCGCACCGGGGAGCTGTTTTTT. Translation: CASSLPGQGRTGELFF.

This clone turned up a few times. The chain is built from TRBV5-4 and TRBJ2-3, with 8 bases matching TRBD2. Germline CDR1 reads SGHNT; CDR2 reads YYREEE (reference sequence). CDR3 length equals 17 residues. V lost 0 bases, J lost 6 bases, and 12 bases stayed unmatched. CDR3 sequence reads: CASSLGGGAGGGDTQYF. CDR3 nucleotide sequence: TGTGCCAGCAGCTTGGGGGGGGGTGCGGGAGGAGGGGATACGCAGTATTTT.

This chain connects TRBV28 to TRBJ2-7; D is uncertain. The CDR3 is made up of 12 amino acids. Per germline, CDR1 MDHEN and CDR2 SYDVKM. The V and J ends lost 2 bases and 0 bases respectively, with 2 bases between them. In DNA form, the CDR3 reads TGTGCCAGCAGTTTAGGCTCCTACGAGCAGTACTTC. Amino acids: CASSLGSYEQYF.

The CDR3, as DNA: TGTGCCAGCAGCTTAAGGGGGGGCGGCGCAGATACGCAGTATTTT. Its translation: CASSLRGGGADTQYF. This chain uses TRBV6-1 with TRBJ2-3; the D gene is possibly TRBD2 (7 bases). The V gene lost 6 bases and the J gene lost 4 bases, with 17 bases spanning the gap. Germline V lookup: CDR1 MNHNS, CDR2 SASEGT. The CDR3 is 15 amino acids.

This clone has only one observation. The rearrangement uses TRBV19 and TRBJ1-5; a weak D match, TRBD1 (5 bases). The CDR3 consists of 15 residues. CDR1 and CDR2 from the germline V gene are LNHDA and SQIVND (reference sequence). V was pared by 6 bases and J by 2 bases, with 14 bases between. CDR3 sequence reads: CASRVRGEGNQPQHF. CDR3 coding DNA: TGTGCCAGTAGGGTGAGAGGGGAGGGCAATCAGCCCCAGCATTTT. The full variable domain, with the rest looked up from reference TRBV19 and TRBJ1-5, is DGGITQSPKYLFRKEGQNVTLSCEQNLNHDAMYWYRQDPGQGLRLIYYSQIVNDFQKGDIAEGYSVSREKKESFPLTVTSAQKNPTAFYLCASRVRGEGNQPQHFGDGTRLSIL.

The chain has TRBV7-3 and TRBJ1-1; no reliable D call. The germline V and J ends were trimmed by 2 bases and 4 bases, with 8 bases remaining between them. Germline CDR1 SGHTA, CDR2 FQGTGA. The CDR3 contains 13 residues. The CDR3 DNA follows: TGTGCCAGCAGCTTAGTAATGGGCACTGAAGCTTTCTTT. Its translation is CASSLVMGTEAFF. The complete variable domain, with remaining parts taken from reference TRBV7-3 and TRBJ1-1, reads GAGVSQTPSNKVTEKGKYVELRCDPISGHTALYWYRQSLGQGPEFLIYFQGTGAADDSGLPNDRFFAVRPEGSVSTLKIQRTERGDSAVYLCASSLVMGTEAFFGQGTRLTVV.

This chain joins TRBV4-3 and TRBJ2-1; D possibly corresponds to TRBD2 (6 bases). The CDR3 is 13 amino acids. V gave up 4 bases and J gave up 5 bases, with 9 bases separating them. Germline CDR1 and CDR2: LGHNA and YSLEER. The CDR3 bases are TGCGCCAGCAGCCCCCGACTAGACAATGAGCAGTTCTTC. It translates to CASSPRLDNEQFF.

V gene TRBV11-3 combines with J gene TRBJ2-7, with 8 bases lining up with TRBD2. The CDR3 has 15 residues. Trimming took 5 bases from V and 3 from J; bases not matched to a gene: 9. The V gene's germline CDR1 is SGHNT and CDR2 YENEEA. In DNA form, the CDR3 reads TGTGCCAGCAGCCCCCGGGGCGGGAGGTACTACGAGCAGTACTTC. It is translated as CASSPRGGRYYEQYF.

The rearrangement joins TRBV28 to TRBJ2-5; 7 bases line up with TRBD1. This CDR3 contains 15 residues. The germline V gene has CDR1 MDHEN and CDR2 SYDVKM. J gave up 0 bases and V 6 bases, and 7 bases lay outside the gene matches. The CDR3 DNA is TGTGCCAGCAGGCAGGGGGACAAGTACCAAGAGACCCAGTACTTC. Translated, it gives CASRQGDKYQETQYF.

The V call is TRBV28, the J call TRBJ1-1; the D is unclear. This CDR3 is 15 amino acids long. Trimming removed 8 bases from V and 0 bases from J, with 16 bases in between. Germline lookup yields CDR1 MDHEN and CDR2 SYDVKM. CDR3 sequence reads: CASLGSGKMNTEAFF. The CDR3 region has the DNA TGTGCCAGCCTGGGATCGGGGAAGATGAACACTGAAGCTTTCTTT. The full variable domain, in which reference TRBV28 and TRBJ1-1 provide the parts outside the CDR3, is DVKVTQSSRYLVKRTGEKVFLECVQDMDHENMFWYRQDPGLGLRLIYFSYDVKMKEKGDIPEGYSVSREKKERFSLILESASTNQTSMYLCASLGSGKMNTEAFFGQGTRLTVV.

This chain links TRBV18 with TRBJ2-7, with unresolved D. From germline, CDR1 is KGHSH and CDR2 LQKENI. V lost 2 bases to trimming and J lost 5 bases, with 10 bases between them. The CDR3 runs to 13 residues. This CDR3 is CASSPVRIHEQYF. DNA for the CDR3: TGTGCCAGCTCACCAGTTAGAATACACGAGCAGTACTTC.

This clone has only a few counts. The chain has TRBV6-1 and TRBJ2-2; D is possibly TRBD1 (6 bases). V was clipped by 7 bases and J by 2 bases, with 14 bases between them. This CDR3 is built from 15 residues. Germline CDR1 reads MNHNS; CDR2 reads SASEGT. This CDR3 reads CASKGDNANTGELFF. The CDR3 DNA follows: TGTGCCAGCAAGGGGGACAATGCTAACACCGGGGAGCTGTTTTTT.

This clone came up a few times. In nucleotides, the CDR3 is TGTGCCAGCAGCTTAGAGGGGGGCTCGGATCAGCCCCAGCATTTT. Its protein is CASSLEGGSDQPQHF. The rearrangement links TRBV7-8 to TRBJ1-5; D perhaps matches TRBD1 (6 bases). CDR1 is SGHVS and CDR2 is FQNEAQ in the germline V gene. This CDR3 region has 15 residues. Trimming shortened V by 1 base and J by 5 bases, and 12 bases separated the two germline ends. The full variable domain, completed using reference TRBV7-8 and TRBJ1-5, is GAGVSQSPRYKVAKRGQDVALRCDPISGHVSLFWYQQALGQGPEFLTYFQNEAQLDKSGLPSDRFFAERPEGSVSTLKIQRTQQEDSAVYLCASSLEGGSDQPQHFGDGTRLSIL.

The genes are TRBV11-2 and TRBJ2-3; D remains ambiguous. V dropped 2 bases and J dropped 2 bases, with 14 bases sitting between them. The CDR3 consists of 16 residues. Germline V gives CDR1 SGHAT, CDR2 FQNNGV. The CDR3 nucleotides read TGTGCCAGCAGCTTAACGTCGGTGCCTAACACAGATACGCAGTATTTT. This encodes CASSLTSVPNTDTQYF.